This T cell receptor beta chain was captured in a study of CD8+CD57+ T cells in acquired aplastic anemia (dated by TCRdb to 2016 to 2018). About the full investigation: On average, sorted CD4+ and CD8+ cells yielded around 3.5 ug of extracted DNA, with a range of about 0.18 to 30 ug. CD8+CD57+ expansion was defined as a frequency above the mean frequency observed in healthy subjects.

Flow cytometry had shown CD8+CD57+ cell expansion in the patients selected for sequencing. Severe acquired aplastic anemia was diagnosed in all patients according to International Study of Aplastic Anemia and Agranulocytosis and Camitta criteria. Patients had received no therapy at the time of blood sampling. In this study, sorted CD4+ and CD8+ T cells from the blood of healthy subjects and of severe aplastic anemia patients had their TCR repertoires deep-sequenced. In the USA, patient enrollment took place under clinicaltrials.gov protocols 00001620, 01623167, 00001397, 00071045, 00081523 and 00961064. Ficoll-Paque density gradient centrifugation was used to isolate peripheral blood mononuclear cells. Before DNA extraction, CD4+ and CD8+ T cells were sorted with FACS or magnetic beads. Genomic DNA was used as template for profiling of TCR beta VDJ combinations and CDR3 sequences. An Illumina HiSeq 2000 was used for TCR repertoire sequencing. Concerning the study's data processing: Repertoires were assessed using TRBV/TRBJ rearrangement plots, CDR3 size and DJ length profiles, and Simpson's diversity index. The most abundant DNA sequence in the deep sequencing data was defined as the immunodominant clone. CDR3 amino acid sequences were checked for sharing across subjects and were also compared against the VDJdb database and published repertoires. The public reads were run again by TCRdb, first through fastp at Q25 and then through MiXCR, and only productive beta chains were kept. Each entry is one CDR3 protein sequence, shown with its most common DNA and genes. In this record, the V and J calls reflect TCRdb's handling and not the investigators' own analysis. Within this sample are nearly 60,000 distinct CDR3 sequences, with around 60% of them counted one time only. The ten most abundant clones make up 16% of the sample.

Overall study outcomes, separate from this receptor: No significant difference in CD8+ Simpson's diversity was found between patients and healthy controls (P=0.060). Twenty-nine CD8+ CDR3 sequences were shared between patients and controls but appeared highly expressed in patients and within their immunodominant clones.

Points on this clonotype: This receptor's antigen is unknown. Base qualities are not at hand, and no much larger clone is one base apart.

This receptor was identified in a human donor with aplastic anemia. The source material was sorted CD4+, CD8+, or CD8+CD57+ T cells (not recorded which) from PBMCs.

The CDR3 reads CASMSTDTYEQYV. The nucleotide sequence is TGTGCCAGCATGTCGACGGACACCTACGAGCAGTACGTC. The chain couples TRBV2 to TRBJ2-7; perhaps TRBD1 is the D gene, with 5 bases matching. The CDR1 and CDR2 encoded by the germline V gene are SNHLY and FYNNEI. Spanning cysteine to valine, the CDR3 consists of 13 amino acids. Only the CDR3 portion is preserved as DNA: 39 bases, with reading frame beginning at the first base. Trimming at the junction amounts to 7 bases on V and 2 bases on J, and the germline ends lie 12 bases apart.